The clone carrying this T cell receptor beta chain has more than one count but fewer than ten. The sample belongs to a study of T-cell reconstitution after alpha-beta-depleted transplantation in children. Using unique molecular identifiers, the investigators prepared the TCRbeta library. MiXCR, run by TCRdb on the PCR reads, gives a single entry per CDR3 protein. The sample lists under 350,000 distinct CDR3 sequences; 9.9% were seen once. Sequencing was performed on PBMCs from the stem cell graft donor, taken from the stem cell graft. This TCR derives from a human donor who donated a stem cell graft to a child with SCID.

The CDR3 protein is CASSLDWGNTGELFF. CDR3 nucleotide sequence: TGCGCCAGCAGCTTGGATTGGGGAAACACCGGGGAGCTGTTTTTT. V gene TRBV5-1 combines with J gene TRBJ2-2, with D unclear. This CDR3 region has 15 residues. V was clipped by 0 bases and J by 2 bases, with 8 bases between them. Germline V gene data show CDR1 as SGHRS and CDR2 as YFSETQ.